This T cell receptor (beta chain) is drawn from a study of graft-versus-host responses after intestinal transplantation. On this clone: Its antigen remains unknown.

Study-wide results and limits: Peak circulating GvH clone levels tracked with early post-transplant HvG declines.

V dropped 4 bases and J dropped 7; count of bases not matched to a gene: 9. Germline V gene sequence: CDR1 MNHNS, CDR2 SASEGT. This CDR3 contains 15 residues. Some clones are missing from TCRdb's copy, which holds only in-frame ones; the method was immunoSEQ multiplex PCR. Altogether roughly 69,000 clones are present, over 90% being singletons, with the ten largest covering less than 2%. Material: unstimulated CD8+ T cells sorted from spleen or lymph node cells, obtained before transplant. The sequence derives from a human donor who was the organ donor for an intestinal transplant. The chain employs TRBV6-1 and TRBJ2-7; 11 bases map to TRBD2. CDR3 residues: CASSGERLAGLEQYF. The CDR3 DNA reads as TGTGCCAGCAGTGGGGAGAGACTAGCGGGATTGGAGCAGTACTTC.